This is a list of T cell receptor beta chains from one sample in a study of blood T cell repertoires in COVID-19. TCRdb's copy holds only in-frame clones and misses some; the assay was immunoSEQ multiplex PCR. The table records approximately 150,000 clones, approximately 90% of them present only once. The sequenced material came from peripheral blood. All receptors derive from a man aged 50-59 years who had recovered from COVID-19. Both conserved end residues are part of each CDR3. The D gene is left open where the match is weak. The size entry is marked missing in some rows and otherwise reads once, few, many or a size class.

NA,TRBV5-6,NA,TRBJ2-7,CASSRFGTASLEQYF,TGTGCCAGCAGCCGCTTCGGTACAGCCTCCCTCGAGCAGTACTTC
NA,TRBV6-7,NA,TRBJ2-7,CASPNPGGAHEQYF,TGTGCCAGCCCTAACCCCGGGGGAGCCCACGAGCAGTACTTC
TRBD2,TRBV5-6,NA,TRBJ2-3,CASSLTRGGRDTQYF,TGTGCCAGCAGCTTGACGCGGGGGGGCCGTGATACGCAGTATTTT
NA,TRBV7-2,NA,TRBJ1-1,CASSLATWGRTEAFF,TGTGCCAGCAGCTTAGCGACGTGGGGCCGGACTGAAGCTTTCTTT
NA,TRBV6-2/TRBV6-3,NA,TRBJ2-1,CASSYETRDNEQFF,TGTGCCAGCAGTTACGAGACTAGGGACAATGAGCAGTTCTTC
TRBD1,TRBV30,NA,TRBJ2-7,CAWSTGGYEQYF,TGTGCCTGGAGTACAGGGGGCTACGAGCAGTACTTC
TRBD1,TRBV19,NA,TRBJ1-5,CASSISGGDQPQHF,TGTGCCAGTAGTATCTCAGGGGGTGATCAGCCCCAGCATTTT
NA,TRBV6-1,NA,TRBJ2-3,CASSELVGGTDTQYF,TGTGCCAGCAGTGAGCTAGTCGGAGGCACAGATACGCAGTATTTT
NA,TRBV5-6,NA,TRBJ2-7,CASSLDLGGDDEQYF,TGTGCCAGCAGCTTGGATCTCGGGGGAGACGACGAGCAGTACTTC
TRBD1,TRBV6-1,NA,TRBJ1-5,CASSEGQGARQPQHF,TGTGCCAGCAGTGAGGGACAGGGGGCTAGGCAGCCCCAGCATTTT
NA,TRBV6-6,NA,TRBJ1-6,CASSKRDTKASPLHF,TGTGCCAGCAGTAAACGGGACACTAAGGCCTCACCCCTCCACTTT
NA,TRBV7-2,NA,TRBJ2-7,CASSPTWATTYEQYF,TGTGCCAGCAGCCCTACATGGGCTACAACCTACGAGCAGTACTTC
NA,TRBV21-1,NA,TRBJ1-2,CASSKDGLWEGYTF,TGTGCCAGCAGCAAAGATGGCCTCTGGGAGGGCTACACCTTC
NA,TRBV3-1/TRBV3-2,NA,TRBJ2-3,CASSETDTQYF,TGTGCCAGCAGCGAGACAGATACGCAGTATTTT
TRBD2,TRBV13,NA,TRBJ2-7,CASSLGTSGRHEQYF,TGTGCCAGCAGCTTAGGGACTAGCGGGAGGCATGAGCAGTACTTC
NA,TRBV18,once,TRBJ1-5,CASSPQVGDNQPQHF,TGTGCCAGCTCACCACAGGTAGGAGACAATCAGCCCCAGCATTTT
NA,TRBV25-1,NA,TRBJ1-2,CASSVGAYGYTF,TGTGCCAGCAGTGTAGGGGCCTATGGCTACACCTTC
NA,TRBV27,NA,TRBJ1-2,CASSFRDYYGYTF,TGTGCCAGCAGTTTCCGAGACTACTATGGCTACACCTTC
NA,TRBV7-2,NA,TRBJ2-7,CASSLVAGTYEQYF,TGTGCCAGCAGCTTAGTCGCAGGAACCTACGAGCAGTACTTC
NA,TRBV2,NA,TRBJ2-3,CASRRDRTDTQYF,TGTGCCAGCAGGCGGGACAGAACAGATACGCAGTATTTT
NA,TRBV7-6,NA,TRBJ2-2,CASSKETGTNTGELFF,TGTGCCAGCAGCAAAGAGACCGGGACAAACACCGGGGAGCTGTTTTTT
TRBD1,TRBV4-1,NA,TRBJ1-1,CASSPRQGGNTEAFF,TGCGCCAGCAGCCCCCGACAGGGGGGGAACACTGAAGCTTTCTTT
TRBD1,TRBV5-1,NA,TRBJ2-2,CASSLGQVQTGELFF,TGCGCCAGCAGCCTGGGACAGGTACAGACCGGGGAGCTGTTTTTT
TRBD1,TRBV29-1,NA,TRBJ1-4,CSVAGGTGYEKLFF,TGCAGCGTTGCTGGCGGGACAGGTTACGAAAAACTGTTTTTT
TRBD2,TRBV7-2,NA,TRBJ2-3,CASQRGVTDTQYF,TGTGCCAGCCAGCGGGGGGTCACAGATACGCAGTATTTT
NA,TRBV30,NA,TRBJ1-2,CAWRHPGGYYGYTF,TGTGCCTGGAGGCATCCCGGGGGTTACTATGGCTACACCTTC
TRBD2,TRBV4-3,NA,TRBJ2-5,CASSPLLASETQYF,TGCGCCAGCAGCCCTTTACTAGCGTCCGAGACCCAGTACTTC
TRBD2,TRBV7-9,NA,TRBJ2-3,CASSFGGGTTDTQYF,TGTGCCAGCAGCTTCGGCGGGGGAACAACAGATACGCAGTATTTT
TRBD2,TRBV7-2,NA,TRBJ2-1,CASSLAGTSGRGNEQFF,TGTGCCAGCAGCTTAGCGGGGACTAGCGGGAGAGGGAATGAGCAGTTCTTC
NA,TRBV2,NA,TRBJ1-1,CAFGGRRNTEAFF,TGTGCCTTTGGGGGCCGGCGGAACACTGAAGCTTTCTTT
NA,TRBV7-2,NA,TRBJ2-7,CASSSTAGREQYF,TGTGCCAGCAGCTCGACAGCCGGGCGCGAGCAGTACTTC
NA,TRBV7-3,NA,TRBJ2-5,CASNNGQQETQYF,TGTGCCAGCAACAACGGACAGCAAGAGACCCAGTACTTC
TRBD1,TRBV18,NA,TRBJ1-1,CASSSGTGRTEAFF,TGTGCCAGCTCATCCGGGACAGGGCGCACTGAAGCTTTCTTT
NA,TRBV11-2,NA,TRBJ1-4,CASSSDRNEKLFF,TGTGCCAGCAGCTCCGACAGGAATGAAAAACTGTTTTTT
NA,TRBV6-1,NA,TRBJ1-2,CASSDEGGIYGYTF,TGTGCCAGCAGTGACGAGGGAGGGATCTATGGCTACACCTTC
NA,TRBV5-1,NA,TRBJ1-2,CASSPGGSREEAGYTF,TGCGCCAGCAGCCCGGGCGGCTCGCGAGAGGAGGCTGGCTACACCTTC
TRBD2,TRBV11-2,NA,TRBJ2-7,CASRGTTLKVKYF,TGTGCCAGCCGAGGGACTACCCTCAAGGTAAAGTACTTC
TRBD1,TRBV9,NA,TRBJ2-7,CASSVSGQGAYEQYF,TGTGCCAGCAGCGTCTCGGGACAGGGGGCATACGAGCAGTACTTC
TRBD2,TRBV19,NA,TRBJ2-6,CASSRPVAGAGANVLTF,TGTGCCAGTAGTCGGCCGGTAGCGGGAGCTGGGGCCAACGTCCTGACTTTC
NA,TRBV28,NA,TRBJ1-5,CASMGSYSNQPQHF,TGTGCCAGCATGGGGAGTTATAGCAATCAGCCCCAGCATTTT
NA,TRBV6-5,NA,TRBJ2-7,CASSLSFDEQYF,TGTGCCAGCAGTTTGAGTTTCGACGAGCAGTACTTC
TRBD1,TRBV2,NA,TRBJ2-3,CASRTQGVNTDTQYF,TGTGCCAGCAGGACACAGGGGGTGAATACAGATACGCAGTATTTT
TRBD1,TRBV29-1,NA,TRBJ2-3,CSVVGQVVTDTQYF,TGCAGCGTTGTAGGACAGGTGGTCACAGATACGCAGTATTTT
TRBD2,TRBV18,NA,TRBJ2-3,CASSPLPPTSGGEITDTQYF,TGTGCCAGCTCACCGTTGCCGCCTACTAGCGGGGGGGAAATCACAGATACGCAGTATTTT
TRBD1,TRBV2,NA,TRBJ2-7,CASSRTGGNRGYEQYF,TGTGCCAGCAGCCGGACAGGGGGCAATAGAGGCTACGAGCAGTACTTC
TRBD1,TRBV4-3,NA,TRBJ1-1,CASSQDCQDRVCTEAFF,TGCGCCAGCAGCCAAGATTGCCAGGACAGGGTATGCACTGAAGCTTTCTTT
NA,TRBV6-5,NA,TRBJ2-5,CASTPWGGSETQYF,TGTGCCAGCACTCCCTGGGGGGGCTCGGAGACCCAGTACTTC
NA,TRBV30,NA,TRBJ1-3,CAWKQGAGNTIYF,TGTGCCTGGAAACAGGGAGCCGGAAACACCATATATTTT
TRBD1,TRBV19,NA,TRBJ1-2,CASSADRGQFAGGYTF,TGTGCCAGTAGTGCCGACAGGGGGCAATTCGCAGGTGGCTACACCTTC
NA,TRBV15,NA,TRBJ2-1,CATSRAGGGNEQFF,TGTGCCACCAGCAGAGCTGGGGGAGGCAATGAGCAGTTCTTC
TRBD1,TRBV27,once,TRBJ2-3,CASSLSRTGQSTDTQYF,TGTGCCAGCAGTTTATCCCGCACGGGACAGAGCACAGATACGCAGTATTTT
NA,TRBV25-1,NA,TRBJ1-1,CASSEFGGNTEAFF,TGTGCCAGCAGTGAATTCGGCGGGAACACTGAAGCTTTCTTT
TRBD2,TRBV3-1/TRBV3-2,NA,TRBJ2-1,CASSQAGGGHNEQFF,TGTGCCAGCAGCCAAGCGGGAGGGGGGCACAATGAGCAGTTCTTC
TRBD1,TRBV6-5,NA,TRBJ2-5,CASSLRQGAQETQYF,TGTGCCAGCAGTTTAAGACAGGGGGCCCAAGAGACCCAGTACTTC
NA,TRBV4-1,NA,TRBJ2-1,CASSQVPRGGSYNEQFF,TGCGCCAGCAGCCAAGTCCCCCGGGGTGGCTCCTACAATGAGCAGTTCTTC
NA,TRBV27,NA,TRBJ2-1,CASSPNLDEQFF,TGTGCCAGCAGTCCAAATTTAGATGAGCAGTTCTTC
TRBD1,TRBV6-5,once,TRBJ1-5,CASSPKVAGGQPQHF,TGTGCCAGCAGTCCAAAGGTGGCAGGGGGTCAGCCCCAGCATTTT